The rows below give T cell receptor beta chains drawn from one sample of a study of cytomegalovirus exposure and HLA in healthy donors. Produced via immunoSEQ multiplex PCR; TCRdb's table is partial and in-frame only. The sample includes over 100,000 clones, around 81% of them seen just once. Sequenced sample: PBMCs. The receptor set was obtained from a woman aged 25 to 45 in good health and CMV-seronegative. Both conserved end residues are part of each CDR3. D genes are given only for firm matches. Clone size, where shown, is once, few, many, or a class for clones that have expanded.

TRBJ2-1	-	TRBV5-1	TRBD2	TGCGCCAGCACCCCCGGGACTAGCGCCTACAATGAGCAGTTCTTC	CASTPGTSAYNEQFF
TRBJ1-1	once	TRBV6-5	-	TGTGCCAGCAGTTACCGGACAGTGAACACTGAAGCTTTCTTT	CASSYRTVNTEAFF
TRBJ2-2	-	TRBV11-2	-	TGTGCCAGCAGCCCTGGTTCCTGGGAGGACGCCGGGGAGCTGTTTTTT	CASSPGSWEDAGELFF
TRBJ1-4	-	TRBV7-9	-	TGTTCCAGCAGCATCCCTGTCGAGGCAACTAATGAAAAACTGTTTTTT	CSSSIPVEATNEKLFF
TRBJ2-7	-	TRBV23-1	TRBD2	TGCGCCAGCAGCCCACCCACACTAGCGGGAAATACCTACGAGCAGTACTTC	CASSPPTLAGNTYEQYF
TRBJ1-3	-	TRBV4-1	-	TGCGCCAGCAGCCAACAGCCTGCGGGAGGCCTAGGAAACACCATATATTTT	CASSQQPAGGLGNTIYF
TRBJ2-5	-	TRBV7-3	TRBD2	TGTGCCAGCAGCTTAAAGTCCTACCCTAGCGGGAGGAACCAAGAGACCCAGTACTTC	CASSLKSYPSGRNQETQYF
TRBJ2-7	-	TRBV19	TRBD2	TGTGCCAGTAGTATAGGAGGACTAGCGGCTCGCTACGAGCAGTACTTC	CASSIGGLAARYEQYF
TRBJ1-1	-	TRBV10-3	-	TGTGCCATCAGTGCTGGGGCAGGAATGATGAACACTGAAGCTTTCTTT	CAISAGAGMMNTEAFF
TRBJ2-3	-	TRBV5-1	-	TGCGCCAGCAGCTTATCCGGCGGGGGAGGGGGAGATACGCAGTATTTT	CASSLSGGGGGDTQYF
TRBJ2-7	-	TRBV6-4	TRBD1	TGTGCCAGCAGACTGATACCGGGACAGGGGTTAATGGAGCAGTACTTC	CASRLIPGQGLMEQYF
TRBJ1-2	-	TRBV2	TRBD1	TGTGCCAGCAGCGTGGACAGGAACTATGGCTACACCTTC	CASSVDRNYGYTF
TRBJ2-5	few	TRBV18	-	TGTGCCAGCTCACCGGCGGATCTTGGGACCCAGTACTTC	CASSPADLGTQYF
TRBJ2-4	-	TRBV7-2	-	TGTGCCAGCAGCCCAGATCCAGCGGGAGCCAAAAACATTCAGTACTTC	CASSPDPAGAKNIQYF
TRBJ2-3	-	TRBV4-1	TRBD1	TGCGCCAGCAGCCGAGCAGGACAGGGGGCTGAAGATACGCAGTATTTT	CASSRAGQGAEDTQYF
TRBJ2-3	once	TRBV5-1	-	TGCGCCAGCAGCTTGGATATCGTTAGCGGCAGCCTCACAGATACGCAGTATTTT	CASSLDIVSGSLTDTQYF
TRBJ2-3	-	TRBV30	-	TGTGCCTGGAGTGTACTCGTCAGGGGCCTAATTGTGACAGATACGCAGTATTTT	CAWSVLVRGLIVTDTQYF
TRBJ2-1	-	TRBV6-6	-	TGTGCCAGCAGTTACGGGGCAGAGCAGTTCTTC	CASSYGAEQFF
TRBJ2-2	-	TRBV7-6	-	TGTGCCAGCAGCTTTAACAGGGACGGGGAGCTGTTTTTT	CASSFNRDGELFF
TRBJ1-2	-	TRBV7-9	-	TGTGCCAGCAGTTTAACAGGGTATGGCTACACCTTC	CASSLTGYGYTF
TRBJ1-1	-	TRBV7-9	-	TGTGCCAGCAGCTTAAGCCGGGGGGAAGCTTTCTTT	CASSLSRGEAFF
TRBJ2-7	few	TRBV21-1	-	TGTGCCAGCGAAGAGGACAGTTCCTACGAGCAGTACTTC	CASEEDSSYEQYF
TRBJ1-2	-	TRBV30	TRBD1	TGTGCCTGGAGTGTAAAGGGGGCCCCCCCTGGCTATGGCTACACCTTC	CAWSVKGAPPGYGYTF
TRBJ2-1	-	TRBV28	TRBD2	TGTGCCAGCAGCCCCGGGACTAGCGGACCAAACTCCTACAATGAGCAGTTCTTC	CASSPGTSGPNSYNEQFF
TRBJ2-1	-	TRBV25-1	-	TGTGCCAGCAGTGTGGTACTATCCCTTGATGAGCAGTTCTTC	CASSVVLSLDEQFF
TRBJ2-7	-	TRBV5-1	-	TGCGCCAGCAGCTTGGTGGTCGGTTCCTACGAGCAGTACTTC	CASSLVVGSYEQYF
TRBJ1-1	-	TRBV18	TRBD1	TGTGCCAGCTCACCATTCGAAACAGGGGACATCACTGAAGCTTTCTTT	CASSPFETGDITEAFF
TRBJ2-1	-	TRBV5-4	TRBD1	TGTGCCAGCAGCCTAAACGGACAGGGGAACTACAATGAGCAGTTCTTC	CASSLNGQGNYNEQFF
TRBJ1-4	-	TRBV25-1	TRBD1	TGTGCCAGCAGTGAACTCGGACAGGGTGGGGAAAAACTGTTTTTT	CASSELGQGGEKLFF
TRBJ2-7	-	TRBV2	TRBD2	TGTGCCAGTCTAGCGGGAGGGCCCTACGAGCAGTACTTC	CASLAGGPYEQYF
TRBJ2-7	once	TRBV6-6	TRBD2	TGTGCCAGCAGTTTACGTTTACTAGCGGAATACGAGCAGTACTTC	CASSLRLLAEYEQYF
TRBJ1-2	-	TRBV10-3	TRBD1	TGTGCCATCAGTCCGGGACAGCGAATGGAGGGCTACACCTTC	CAISPGQRMEGYTF
TRBJ2-3	-	TRBV5-6	TRBD2	TGTGCCAGCAGCTTGGTTAGCGGGACCACAGATACGCAGTATTTT	CASSLVSGTTDTQYF
TRBJ1-2	few	TRBV30	-	TGTGCCTGGAGTGTACACCCAGGGATTGTGGGCTACACCTTC	CAWSVHPGIVGYTF
TRBJ1-2	-	TRBV2	-	TGTGCCAGCAATTCAGGAAGGCAAAGCTATGGCTACACCTTC	CASNSGRQSYGYTF
TRBJ1-5	-	TRBV2	-	TGTGCCAGCACCAGGGACACCAGCAATCAGCCCCAGCATTTT	CASTRDTSNQPQHF
TRBJ2-2	-	TRBV12-5	-	TGTGCTAGTGGTTGGGGAGAATCTAGCGCCGGGGAGCTGTTTTTT	CASGWGESSAGELFF
TRBJ2-5	-	TRBV28	-	TGTGCCAGCAGTTTAAGGGGCTCCGACGAGACCCAGTACTTC	CASSLRGSDETQYF
TRBJ1-4	-	TRBV23-1	-	TGCGCCAGCAGTCAATCATGGGGGCCCGAGGAAAAACTGTTTTTT	CASSQSWGPEEKLFF
TRBJ2-1	-	TRBV11-3	-	TGTGCCAGCAGCTTCTCCCGGTCCCACAATGAGCAGTTCTTC	CASSFSRSHNEQFF
TRBJ1-3	-	TRBV19	-	TGTGCCAGTAAGCAGGGCCCTGGAAACACCATATATTTT	CASKQGPGNTIYF
TRBJ2-5	once	TRBV9	TRBD2	TGTGCCAGCAGCGTAGAGGGACTAGGCCAAGAGACCCAGTACTTC	CASSVEGLGQETQYF
TRBJ2-2	-	TRBV19	TRBD2	TGTGCCAGTAGTGTAGCGGGAGTGAACACCGGGGAGCTGTTTTTT	CASSVAGVNTGELFF
TRBJ1-2	few	TRBV27	-	TGTGCCAGCAGTTGGACAGCAAGTTATGGCTACACCTTC	CASSWTASYGYTF
TRBJ2-3	few	TRBV5-6	TRBD1	TGTGCCAGCAAGGAGAGGGGGCCAGATACGCAGTATTTT	CASKERGPDTQYF
TRBJ2-2	-	TRBV18	-	TGTGCCAGCTCACCACGCGGGGTGAAGGTGGTCCGCACCGGGGAGCTGTTTTTT	CASSPRGVKVVRTGELFF